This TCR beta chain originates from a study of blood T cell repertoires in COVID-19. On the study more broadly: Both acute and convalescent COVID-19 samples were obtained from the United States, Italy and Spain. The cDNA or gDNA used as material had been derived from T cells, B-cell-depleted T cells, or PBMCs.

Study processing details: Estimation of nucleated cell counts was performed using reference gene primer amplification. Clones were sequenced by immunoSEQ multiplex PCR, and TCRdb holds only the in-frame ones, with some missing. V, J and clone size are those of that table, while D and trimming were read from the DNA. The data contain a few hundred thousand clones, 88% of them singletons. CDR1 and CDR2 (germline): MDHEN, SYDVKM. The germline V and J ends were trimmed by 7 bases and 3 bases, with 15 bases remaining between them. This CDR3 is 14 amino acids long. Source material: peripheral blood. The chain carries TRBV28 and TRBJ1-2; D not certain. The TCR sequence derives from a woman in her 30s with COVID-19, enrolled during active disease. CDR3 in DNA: TGTGCCAGCACCCTCGGCCGGGGTGACTATGGCTACACCTTC. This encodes CASTLGRGDYGYTF.